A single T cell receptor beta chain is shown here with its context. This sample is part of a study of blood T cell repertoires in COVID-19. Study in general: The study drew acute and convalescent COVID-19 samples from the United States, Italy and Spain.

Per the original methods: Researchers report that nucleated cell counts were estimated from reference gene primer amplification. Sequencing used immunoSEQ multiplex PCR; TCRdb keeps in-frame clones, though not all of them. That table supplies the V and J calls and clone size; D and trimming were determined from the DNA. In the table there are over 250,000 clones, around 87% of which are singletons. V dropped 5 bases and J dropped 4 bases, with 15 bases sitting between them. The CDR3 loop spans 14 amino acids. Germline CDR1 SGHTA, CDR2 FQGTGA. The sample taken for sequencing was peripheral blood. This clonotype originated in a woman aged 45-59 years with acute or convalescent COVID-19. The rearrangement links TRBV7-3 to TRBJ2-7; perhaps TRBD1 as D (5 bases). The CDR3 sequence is CASSPSPAGYEQYF. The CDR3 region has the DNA TGTGCCAGCAGCCCCTCTCCTGCAGGGTACGAGCAGTACTTC.